This T cell receptor beta chain was identified in a study of CD8+ T cells in alopecia areata (dated by TCRdb to 2017 to 2018). Regarding the complete study: The study used high-throughput TCRbeta sequencing to examine T cell clonal expansion in alopecia areata, in both the C3H/HeJ mouse model and human patients. Human TCRbeta sequencing covered scalp tissue and sorted CD4+ and CD8+ peripheral blood T cells from patchy and totalis/universalis alopecia areata patients and healthy controls. RNA was obtained with the PAXgene miRNA kit for fixed scalp, the miRNeasy kit for PBMCs, and the RNeasy kit for mouse skin. TCRbeta CDR3 regions were amplified by immunoSEQ multiplex PCR with 35 Vbeta forward and 13 Jbeta reverse primers. Scalp clonality was compared across normal scalp (n=4), patchy alopecia areata scalp (n=8), and alopecia totalis/universalis scalp (n=8).

PBMCs were isolated by density centrifugation and stained for CD3, CD4 and CD8, and CD4+ and CD8+ T cells were sorted on a FACSAria. Scalp biopsies and blood samples were obtained from unaffected controls. Points on this clone: Its antigen is still unknown. Base qualities are not provided; no much larger clone lies one nucleotide away.

The CDR3 covers 13 residues, taking in both the cysteine and the phenylalanine. Kept here is only the CDR3 DNA, which spans 39 bases and is read in frame from base 1. The germline ends are 13 bases apart after V is trimmed by 4 bases and J by 7 bases. The germline V gene sets CDR1 to SQVTM and CDR2 to ANQGSEA. General study outcomes and caveats: Compared with mice, TCR sequences shared between patients were less clear, possibly partly because of HLA diversity across the patient population. Unlike mouse skin, where gammadelta T cells dominate, normal human skin contains resident alphabeta T cells that get sequenced too, which complicates analysis of the scalp TCR repertoire. Compared with normal scalp, lesional scalp had higher clonality and more expanded CD8+ clones, particularly in alopecia totalis/universalis, a pattern that suggests antigenic drive.

Library generation was performed with the immunoSEQ multiplex PCR assay. To provide template for TCR sequencing, every sample had RNA extracted and reverse transcribed into cDNA. First-strand cDNA was synthesized using SuperScript III with a 2:1 mix of oligo-dT and random hexamers. A synthetic immune receptor repertoire was used to gauge amplification bias, and whatever bias remained was removed computationally. As for the authors' bioinformatics: Raw reads were preprocessed to remove errors, and CDR3 was defined by IMGT conventions from the conserved cysteine to phenylalanine. Clonality was calculated as 1 minus Shannon entropy normalized by log2 of the number of productive unique TCRs. Scalp TCRbeta sequences were cross-referenced with sorted blood CD4 and CD8 repertoires so that the CD4 or CD8 identity of scalp clones could be inferred. Here the immuneACCESS table is served through TCRdb, limited to in-frame sequences with V and J called. Missing clones are a known gap in these copies; in checked studies unresolved V genes cover under half, and the rest lacks a known reason. D and trimming were read from the DNA, whereas the V and J calls and clone size are those reported in that table. The sample table records under 130,000 clones; roughly half of these occur just once. Around 8.8% of the sample is taken by the ten largest.

The chain was built from TRBV29-1 and TRBJ1-4, with TRBD1 as a weak D call on 5 bases. The source material was CD4+ T cells sorted from blood. The TCR originated in a human donor in good health. The CDR3 protein: CSVAGRVGEKLFF. The DNA sequence follows: TGCAGCGTTGCGGGCAGGGTGGGTGAAAAACTGTTTTTT. Reference TRBV29-1 and TRBJ1-4 proteins supply the regions before and after the CDR3; the full variable domain is: SAVISQKPSRDICQRGTSLTIQCQVDSQVTMMFWYRQQPGQSLTLIATANQGSEATYESGFVIDKFPISRPNLTFSTLTVSNMSPEDSSIYLCSVAGRVGEKLFFGSGTQLSVL.